What follows are 28 T cell receptor beta chains derived from one specimen sequenced in a study of blood T cell repertoires in COVID-19. Some clones are missing from TCRdb's copy, which holds only in-frame ones; the method was immunoSEQ multiplex PCR. The repertoire has approximately 350,000 clones, more than 75% of them found once; the top ten carry approximately 3.5%. The sequenced sample was peripheral blood. The receptors were gathered from a woman in her late teens or twenties who had recovered from COVID-19.

The chain has TRBV12-3 or TRBV12-4 and TRBJ1-2, with TRBD1 matching over 8 bases. The CDR3 runs to 13 residues. V trimming: 6 bases; J trimming: 6 bases; junction bases outside the gene matches: 6. The CDR3: CASSMGRGHGYTF. CDR3 nucleotide sequence: TGTGCCAGCAGCATGGGCAGGGGGCATGGCTACACCTTC.

The rearrangement links TRBV11-3 to TRBJ2-1; D is ambiguous. Between the trimmed V and J ends, which lost 1 base and 7 bases, there was a span of 8 bases. In germline, CDR1 is SGHNT, CDR2 YENEEA. The CDR3 length is 13 residues. DNA of the CDR3: TGTGCCAGCAGCTTAGGGCTCAGAAATGAGCAGTTCTTC. It codes for CASSLGLRNEQFF.

CDR3 sequence: CASSPLGQAYEQYV. For the CDR3, the DNA is TGTGCCAGCAGCCCTTTGGGACAAGCCTACGAGCAGTACGTC. The rearrangement links TRBV7-2 to TRBJ2-7; D perhaps matches TRBD1 (6 bases). The germline V gene encodes CDR1 SGHTA and CDR2 FQGNSA. V lost 5 bases and J lost 2, with 13 bases in between. This CDR3 spans 14 amino acids.

This sequence joins TRBV30 and TRBJ1-1; no clear D gene. The V gene's germline CDR1 is GTSNPN and CDR2 SVGIG (reference sequence). V lost 2 bases, J lost 4 bases, and 14 bases lay in between. This CDR3 contains 14 residues. The CDR3 here is CAWSRDRLGTEAFF. CDR3 coding DNA: TGTGCCTGGAGTCGGGATCGCTTAGGCACTGAAGCTTTCTTT.

The gene calls are TRBV25-1 and TRBJ2-6; TRBD1 is a possible D gene (6 bases). The CDR3 loop spans 18 amino acids. The germline V and J ends were trimmed by 6 bases and 1 base, with 19 bases remaining between them. CDR1 is MGHDK, CDR2 SYGVNS, per germline. The CDR3 here is CASRGAGSGDSGANVLTF. CDR3 nucleotide sequence: TGTGCCAGCAGGGGGGCAGGGTCTGGCGATTCTGGGGCCAACGTCCTGACTTTC.

The V gene is TRBV7-2, the J gene TRBJ1-1, with no clear D. Germline V gives CDR1 SGHTA, CDR2 FQGNSA. CDR3 length: 11 residues. V was clipped by 5 bases and J by 1 base, with 2 bases between them. The CDR3 nucleotides read TGTGCCAGCAGCCAGAACACTGAAGCTTTCTTT. Amino acids: CASSQNTEAFF.

The rearrangement links TRBV10-2 to TRBJ2-1; D not certain. Germline CDR1 and CDR2: WSHSY and SAAADI. The CDR3 contains 14 residues. V shed 5 bases and J shed 5 bases, with 13 bases lying between them. CDR3 nucleotide sequence: TGCGCCAGCAGTCCCTGGCACGTCAACAATGAGCAGTTCTTC. It is translated as CASSPWHVNNEQFF.

The chain is built from TRBV6-5 and TRBJ1-1, with TRBD1 matching 7 bases. V trimming: 6 bases; J trimming: 5 bases; junction bases outside the gene matches: 12. Germline lookup yields CDR1 MNHEY and CDR2 SVGAGI. This CDR3 spans 15 amino acids. The CDR3 DNA reads TGTGCCAGCAGCCTTTCACAGGGGTCGGGAACTGAAGCTTTCTTT. Its translation is CASSLSQGSGTEAFF.

This chain connects TRBV14 to TRBJ2-1; TRBD1 might be the D (6 bases). CDR1 and CDR2 (germline): SGHDN, FVKESK. Trimming removed 4 bases at V and 2 bases at J, with 21 bases between. This CDR3 is built from 18 residues. Here the CDR3 reads CASSLLRGQTGAYNEQFF. The CDR3 nucleotides are TGTGCCAGCAGCCTCCTCCGAGGCCAGACAGGAGCCTACAATGAGCAGTTCTTC.

The chain links TRBV4-1 to TRBJ2-2; TRBD1 agrees at 7 bases. V shed 4 bases and J 4 bases; nucleotides not matched to a gene: 3. Germline V lookup: CDR1 MGHRA, CDR2 YSYEKL. This CDR3 comprises 14 residues. CDR3 in amino acids: CASSPRDSTGELFF. CDR3 nucleotide sequence: TGCGCCAGCAGCCCCCGGGACAGCACCGGGGAGCTGTTTTTT.

This clone turned up a few times. V is TRBV27 and J is TRBJ1-2, with TRBD1 matching 12 bases. The germline V gene has CDR1 MNHEY and CDR2 SMNVEV (reference sequence). The CDR3 runs to 17 residues. The V segment lost 2 bases and the J segment 8 bases; nucleotides outside the gene matches: 12. The CDR3, as DNA: TGTGCCAGCAGTTTAGACGGGGGACAGGGGGCTTATGGAGGCTACACCTTC. It encodes CASSLDGGQGAYGGYTF.

V usage is TRBV28 and J usage is TRBJ2-3, with 8 bases that match TRBD2. Germline values: CDR1 MDHEN, CDR2 SYDVKM. The V gene end was trimmed by 4 bases and the J gene end by 5 bases; junction bases not matched to a gene: 8. The CDR3 contains 15 residues. The CDR3 protein is CASSWGVGRVDTQYF. CDR3 nucleotide sequence: TGTGCCAGCAGTTGGGGGGTCGGGAGGGTAGATACGCAGTATTTT.

The J gene is TRBJ2-1, the V gene TRBV27; TRBD1 matches at 8 bases. The trim removed 9 bases at V and 5 bases at J, leaving 6 bases unmatched. CDR3 length: 13 residues. Germline assignment: CDR1 MNHEY and CDR2 SMNVEV (reference sequence). The CDR3 DNA sequence: TGTGCCAGTGGACAGGGTTTAAACAATGAGCAGTTCTTC. Its protein is CASGQGLNNEQFF.

This sequence joins TRBV5-4 and TRBJ1-2; perhaps TRBD1 as D (5 bases). Germline V CDR1 and CDR2: SGHNT, YYREEE (reference sequence). The CDR3 spans 14 residues. V was trimmed by 4 bases and J by 7 bases, leaving 17 bases between them. This CDR3 reads CASSGGTGRFGYTF. Written as DNA, the CDR3 is TGTGCCAGCAGCGGCGGGACCGGGCGATTTGGCTACACCTTC.

CDR3 nucleotides: TGTGCCATCAGTGAGGATAGGACAGCGGCTAATGAAAAACTGTTTTTT. This codes for CAISEDRTAANEKLFF. The gene calls are TRBV10-3 and TRBJ1-4, with a weak D call TRBD1 (6 bases). The germline CDR1 and CDR2 sequences are ENHRY and SYGVKD. V dropped 2 bases and J dropped 3 bases, with 13 bases sitting between them. The CDR3 covers 16 residues.

The V and J genes are TRBV5-1 and TRBJ2-3; TRBD2 matches at 9 bases. V shed 4 bases and J 0 bases; nucleotides not matched to a gene: 6. The CDR3 spans 16 residues. In germline, CDR1 is SGHRS, CDR2 YFSETQ. CDR3 coding DNA: TGCGCCAGCAGCCCAAGACTAGCGGACAGCACAGATACGCAGTATTTT. This encodes CASSPRLADSTDTQYF.

In DNA, the CDR3 is TGTGCCAGCAGCCCACGAGCGGGGTCGACCACTGAAGCTTTCTTT. Its protein product is CASSPRAGSTTEAFF. V and J are TRBV7-2 and TRBJ1-1; no reliable D call. From germline, CDR1 is SGHTA and CDR2 FQGNSA. This CDR3 spans 15 amino acids. V shed 5 bases and J shed 4 bases, with 17 bases lying between them.

The CDR3 protein is CSVYVQGGYTF. For the CDR3, the DNA is TGCAGCGTGTACGTACAGGGAGGCTACACCTTC. The J gene is TRBJ1-2, the V gene TRBV29-1, with D possibly being TRBD1 (6 bases). The CDR3 extends over 11 amino acids. The germline V and J ends were trimmed by 6 bases and 8 bases, with 13 bases remaining between them. The germline V gene encodes CDR1 SQVTM and CDR2 ANQGSEA.

This chain joins TRBV7-9 and TRBJ2-7; D may be TRBD2 (6 bases). V shed 5 bases and J shed 5 bases, with 16 bases lying between them. This CDR3 is 14 amino acids long. The V gene's germline CDR1 is SEHNR and CDR2 FQNEAQ (reference sequence). The CDR3 nucleotides read TGTGCCAGCAGCCCAACCGGGGGTTCGCACGAGCAGTACGTC. It is translated as CASSPTGGSHEQYV.

In this sample, this clone turned up once. This chain links TRBV10-2 with TRBJ2-7, with D perhaps matching TRBD2 (6 bases). V lost 4 bases, J lost 9 bases, and 22 bases lay in between. The length of the CDR3 is 15 residues. Germline loops: CDR1 WSHSY, CDR2 SAAADI. The CDR3 region has the DNA TGCGCCAGCAGTGCTGTGTTGTACGGGGGAAGTGGGCAGTACGTC. As protein: CASSAVLYGGSGQYV.

The chain uses TRBV5-1 and TRBJ1-2; D not certain. The germline gives CDR1 SGHRS, CDR2 YFSETQ. V was cut by 3 bases and J by 4 bases, with 7 bases left in between. The CDR3 contains 12 residues. CDR3 residues: CASSYDTYGYTF. The CDR3 DNA follows: TGCGCCAGCAGCTACGACACCTATGGCTACACCTTC.

The rearrangement uses TRBV11-2 and TRBJ1-2; no firm D call. V lost 3 bases, J lost 5 bases, and 10 bases lay in between. The CDR3 totals 13 residues. Germline V gene data show CDR1 as SGHAT and CDR2 as FQNNGV. CDR3 nucleotide sequence: TGTGCCAGCAGCTTTAGGCCCGGGTATGGCTACACCTTC. This codes for CASSFRPGYGYTF. Complete variable domain (other parts from reference TRBV11-2 and TRBJ1-2): EAGVAQSPRYKIIEKRQSVAFWCNPISGHATLYWYQQILGQGPKLLIQFQNNGVVDDSQLPKDRFSAERLKGVDSTLKIQPAKLEDSAVYLCASSFRPGYGYTFGSGTRLTVV.

This clone was counted a few times. The chain employs TRBV5-1 and TRBJ2-2, with D possibly TRBD2 on 5 matching bases. Trimming took off 0 bases at V and 4 bases at J, with 13 bases between the two ends. Germline CDR1 SGHRS, CDR2 YFSETQ. The CDR3 runs to 16 residues. DNA of the CDR3: TGCGCCAGCAGCTTGGTAGCGCGGGCTTTCACCGGGGAGCTGTTTTTT. This encodes CASSLVARAFTGELFF.

The chain joins TRBV18 to TRBJ2-3; the D gene is possibly TRBD2 (5 bases). The V gene's germline CDR1 is KGHSH and CDR2 LQKENI. V lost 2 bases, J lost 4 bases, and 10 bases lay in between. CDR3 length equals 14 residues. The CDR3 loop is CASSPIGKADTQYF. CDR3 sequence (DNA): TGTGCCAGCTCACCAATCGGGAAGGCAGATACGCAGTATTTT.

J is TRBJ1-5 and V is TRBV19; unclear D gene. The CDR3 loop spans 14 amino acids. Germline-derived CDR1 and CDR2 are LNHDA and SQIVND (reference sequence). Trimming shortened V by 1 base and J by 4 bases, and 8 bases separated the two germline ends. The CDR3 protein is CASSIGGQNQPQHF. In DNA, the CDR3 is TGTGCCAGTAGTATAGGTGGGCAGAATCAGCCCCAGCATTTT.

This sequence joins TRBV11-3 and TRBJ2-1, with TRBD2 identical over 12 bases. V lost 3 bases and J lost 7; bases outside the gene matches: 1. Germline lookup yields CDR1 SGHNT and CDR2 YENEEA. The CDR3 contains 14 residues. The CDR3 sequence is CASSFTSGRNEQFF. CDR3 nucleotides: TGTGCCAGCAGCTTCACTAGCGGGAGGAATGAGCAGTTCTTC.

The count of this clone is one. The J gene is TRBJ2-1, the V gene TRBV6-5, with 7 bases fitting TRBD2. The length of the CDR3 is 14 residues. V dropped 5 bases and J dropped 8; count of bases not matched to a gene: 9. Looked up from germline, CDR1 is MNHEY and CDR2 is SVGAGI. The CDR3 sequence is CASSRGLSIDEQFF. CDR3 coding DNA: TGTGCCAGCAGTCGGGGACTAAGTATCGATGAGCAGTTCTTC.

The chain joins TRBV21-1 to TRBJ2-7; the table's D call of TRBD1 was not tested on the DNA. TRBV21-1 is a pseudogene locus. The CDR3 is 15 amino acids. CDR3 sequence: CASSKEVGQFYEQYV. The DNA for the CDR3 is TGTGCCAGCAGCAAAGAAGTCGGACAATTCTACGAGCAGTACGTC.